This T cell receptor beta chain was profiled in a study of blood T cells in healthy people across ages. Whole-study context: About one barcoded beta molecule per two T cells was captured by template switching. Study outcomes and limitations: Older individuals had lower TCR beta diversity per million T cells (the decline was roughly linear).

Caucasian individuals from Russia who were healthy and aged about 6 to 90 acted as donors. This clonotype was observed a handful of times. Its specificity is not known. CDR3 length: 16 residues. V gave up 3 bases and J gave up 2 bases; unmatched junction bases: 10. Germline lookup yields CDR1 SGHRS and CDR2 YFSETQ. Then a second PCR, running roughly 7 to 11 cycles, was carried out with a sample-barcoded 5' primer and a J-beta primer mix. With 12 random nucleotides, a template-switch adaptor tagged each individual cDNA molecule. In TCRdb, the 5' RACE reads were re-called with MiXCR into one record per CDR3 protein. The table includes roughly 1,700,000 distinct CDR3 sequences, 28% detected once.

Sequenced: blood. The rearrangement uses TRBV5-1 and TRBJ2-7; TRBD1 matches 8 bases. The sequence derives from a woman aged 25 to 39 in good health. CDR3 residues: CASSSPGQGAPYEQYF. For the CDR3, the DNA is TGCGCCAGCAGCTCCCCCGGGCAGGGGGCCCCCTACGAGCAGTACTTC.